Listed below are T cell receptor beta chains from one sample, sequenced in a study of T-cell reconstitution after alpha-beta-depleted transplantation in children. TCRdb itself ran the PCR reads through MiXCR, one entry per CDR3 protein. Among approximately 500,000 distinct CDR3 sequences, about 10% were seen once, and the ten largest hold 2%. The sequenced sample was PBMCs, obtained before TCRalphabeta/CD19-depleted stem cell transplant. The origin of the receptors is a child under 10 years old with inherited bone marrow failure, due to receive a stem cell transplant. CDR3s include the opening cysteine and the closing phenylalanine or tryptophan. The D gene is left open where the match is weak. Where a row states a size, it is once, few, many or the class of an expanded clone; other rows omit it.

d_gene: TRBD1; abundance: -; v_gene: TRBV27; j_gene: TRBJ2-7; CDR3aa: CASSFHPGTGFYEQYF; CDR3nt: TGTGCCAGCAGTTTCCATCCCGGGACAGGGTTCTACGAGCAGTACTTC
d_gene: -; abundance: few; v_gene: TRBV19; j_gene: TRBJ2-7; CDR3aa: CASREARGGFMSEQYF; CDR3nt: TGTGCCAGTAGGGAGGCCAGGGGGGGATTTATGAGCGAGCAGTACTTC
d_gene: -; abundance: many; v_gene: TRBV4-1; j_gene: TRBJ2-7; CDR3aa: CASSQGRGNKDEQYF; CDR3nt: TGCGCCAGCAGCCAAGGACGGGGTAATAAGGACGAGCAGTACTTC
d_gene: -; abundance: many; v_gene: TRBV6-1; j_gene: TRBJ2-1; CDR3aa: CASTQDNINNEQFF; CDR3nt: TGTGCCAGCACCCAGGATAACATCAACAATGAGCAGTTCTTC
d_gene: -; abundance: many; v_gene: TRBV6-5; j_gene: TRBJ2-7; CDR3aa: CASSYMQRTYEQYF; CDR3nt: TGTGCCAGCAGTTACATGCAGAGAACCTACGAGCAGTACTTC
d_gene: -; abundance: many; v_gene: TRBV15; j_gene: TRBJ2-5; CDR3aa: CATSSGNRIGTQYF; CDR3nt: TGTGCCACCAGCAGCGGCAACAGGATAGGGACCCAGTACTTC
d_gene: TRBD2; abundance: many; v_gene: TRBV7-9; j_gene: TRBJ2-1; CDR3aa: CASSGSGRTSYNEQFF; CDR3nt: TGTGCCAGCAGCGGTAGCGGGAGGACCTCCTACAATGAGCAGTTCTTC
d_gene: TRBD2; abundance: few; v_gene: TRBV7-9; j_gene: TRBJ2-3; CDR3aa: CASSSGLAGFTDTQYF; CDR3nt: TGTGCCAGCAGCTCGGGACTAGCGGGATTCACAGATACGCAGTATTTT
d_gene: -; abundance: many; v_gene: TRBV11-2; j_gene: TRBJ2-1; CDR3aa: CASSGGLRNEQFF; CDR3nt: TGTGCCAGCAGCGGGGGACTTCGCAATGAGCAGTTCTTC
d_gene: TRBD2; abundance: many; v_gene: TRBV27; j_gene: TRBJ2-7; CDR3aa: CASSSAGASEQYF; CDR3nt: TGTGCCAGCAGTTCCGCGGGAGCATCCGAGCAGTACTTC
d_gene: -; abundance: many; v_gene: TRBV13; j_gene: TRBJ2-1; CDR3aa: CASSRPTGPFYNEQFF; CDR3nt: TGTGCCAGCAGCCGCCCGACAGGCCCCTTTTACAATGAGCAGTTCTTC
d_gene: TRBD2; abundance: few; v_gene: TRBV27; j_gene: TRBJ2-7; CDR3aa: CASSLSRAGGPYEQYF; CDR3nt: TGTGCCAGCAGTTTAAGTCGAGCGGGAGGGCCCTACGAGCAGTACTTC
d_gene: TRBD1; abundance: many; v_gene: TRBV29-1; j_gene: TRBJ1-2; CDR3aa: CSVETGVNYGYTF; CDR3nt: TGCAGCGTTGAGACAGGGGTGAACTATGGCTACACCTTC
d_gene: TRBD1; abundance: many; v_gene: TRBV27; j_gene: TRBJ2-7; CDR3aa: CASSLLDRRYEQYF; CDR3nt: TGTGCCAGCAGTTTATTGGACAGGCGCTACGAGCAGTACTTC
d_gene: TRBD1; abundance: many; v_gene: TRBV20-1; j_gene: TRBJ2-1; CDR3aa: CSASPTGGVDNEQFF; CDR3nt: TGCAGTGCTAGCCCTACAGGGGGCGTGGACAATGAGCAGTTCTTC
d_gene: TRBD1; abundance: many; v_gene: TRBV10-3; j_gene: TRBJ1-5; CDR3aa: CAISETGTGPYSNQPQHF; CDR3nt: TGTGCCATCAGTGAGACCGGGACAGGCCCATATAGCAATCAGCCCCAGCATTTT
d_gene: TRBD1; abundance: many; v_gene: TRBV5-5; j_gene: TRBJ2-3; CDR3aa: CASSLAGQGSGTDTQYF; CDR3nt: TGTGCCAGCAGCTTGGCCGGACAGGGGTCGGGCACAGATACGCAGTATTTT
d_gene: TRBD1; abundance: -; v_gene: TRBV27; j_gene: TRBJ1-2; CDR3aa: CASSLKGQAHYGYTF; CDR3nt: TGTGCCAGCAGTTTAAAGGGACAGGCGCATTATGGCTACACCTTC
d_gene: -; abundance: many; v_gene: TRBV7-2; j_gene: TRBJ2-5; CDR3aa: CASSSSRSTKTQYF; CDR3nt: TGTGCCAGCAGCTCCTCCAGGAGTACGAAGACCCAGTACTTC
d_gene: -; abundance: many; v_gene: TRBV29-1; j_gene: TRBJ2-3; CDR3aa: CSVLPQRATDTQYF; CDR3nt: TGCAGCGTCCTTCCCCAGCGGGCCACAGATACGCAGTATTTT
d_gene: -; abundance: many; v_gene: TRBV7-2; j_gene: TRBJ2-1; CDR3aa: CASSLDGNAYNEQFF; CDR3nt: TGTGCCAGCAGCTTAGACGGCAACGCCTACAATGAGCAGTTCTTC
d_gene: -; abundance: many; v_gene: TRBV29-1; j_gene: TRBJ2-7; CDR3aa: CSVIDTPVDEQYF; CDR3nt: TGCAGCGTAATTGACACGCCGGTTGACGAGCAGTACTTC
d_gene: TRBD2; abundance: many; v_gene: TRBV6-2/TRBV6-3; j_gene: TRBJ2-1; CDR3aa: CASSGTSGSNNEQFF; CDR3nt: TGTGCCAGCAGTGGCACTAGCGGGAGCAACAATGAGCAGTTCTTC
d_gene: TRBD2; abundance: -; v_gene: TRBV28; j_gene: TRBJ2-5; CDR3aa: CASSTLFRKAGGLETQYF; CDR3nt: TGTGCCAGCAGCACCCTTTTTCGCAAAGCGGGAGGGCTAGAGACCCAGTACTTC
d_gene: TRBD1; abundance: few; v_gene: TRBV7-2; j_gene: TRBJ1-6; CDR3aa: CASSVGQASSYNSPLHF; CDR3nt: TGTGCCAGCAGCGTAGGACAGGCGAGCTCCTATAATTCACCCCTCCACTTT
d_gene: -; abundance: many; v_gene: TRBV24-1; j_gene: TRBJ2-1; CDR3aa: CATSDLSGAPYNEQFF; CDR3nt: TGTGCCACCAGTGATTTATCAGGGGCCCCCTACAATGAGCAGTTCTTC
d_gene: -; abundance: many; v_gene: TRBV5-1; j_gene: TRBJ1-6; CDR3aa: CASSLRHEGGNSPLHF; CDR3nt: TGCGCCAGCAGCTTGAGACACGAGGGGGGGAATTCACCCCTCCACTTT
d_gene: -; abundance: many; v_gene: TRBV12-3/TRBV12-4; j_gene: TRBJ1-1; CDR3aa: CASSPTGRSEAFF; CDR3nt: TGTGCCAGCAGCCCTACCGGACGGAGTGAAGCTTTCTTT
d_gene: -; abundance: many; v_gene: TRBV6-1; j_gene: TRBJ1-2; CDR3aa: CASSRDPGRGIYGYTF; CDR3nt: TGTGCCAGCAGCCGGGACCCAGGGAGGGGGATTTATGGCTACACCTTC
d_gene: TRBD2; abundance: -; v_gene: TRBV11-2; j_gene: TRBJ2-7; CDR3aa: CASSLRVLAGAEQYF; CDR3nt: TGTGCCAGCAGCTTAAGAGTACTAGCGGGAGCCGAGCAGTACTTC
d_gene: TRBD1; abundance: -; v_gene: TRBV7-9; j_gene: TRBJ1-5; CDR3aa: CASSNRGQPQHF; CDR3nt: TGTGCCAGCAGTAACAGGGGACAGCCCCAGCATTTT
d_gene: -; abundance: -; v_gene: TRBV28; j_gene: TRBJ2-2; CDR3aa: CASSIHPGTGELFF; CDR3nt: TGTGCCAGCAGTATCCATCCTGGCACCGGGGAGCTGTTTTTT
d_gene: -; abundance: many; v_gene: TRBV28; j_gene: TRBJ2-7; CDR3aa: CASKVTGLPYEQYF; CDR3nt: TGTGCCAGCAAGGTCACAGGTTTACCCTACGAGCAGTACTTC
d_gene: TRBD2; abundance: many; v_gene: TRBV9; j_gene: TRBJ2-1; CDR3aa: CASSIEGLAYNEQFF; CDR3nt: TGTGCCAGCAGCATCGAGGGACTAGCTTACAATGAGCAGTTCTTC
d_gene: TRBD1; abundance: many; v_gene: TRBV6-1; j_gene: TRBJ2-5; CDR3aa: CASTLGTGVGETQYF; CDR3nt: TGTGCCAGCACCCTGGGGACAGGGGTTGGAGAGACCCAGTACTTC
d_gene: TRBD2; abundance: many; v_gene: TRBV27; j_gene: TRBJ2-1; CDR3aa: CASMGGLVPYDEQFF; CDR3nt: TGTGCCAGCATGGGGGGACTAGTACCCTACGATGAGCAGTTCTTC
d_gene: TRBD2; abundance: many; v_gene: TRBV7-9; j_gene: TRBJ2-3; CDR3aa: CASSWASGRDTQYF; CDR3nt: TGTGCCAGCAGCTGGGCTAGCGGGAGAGATACGCAGTATTTT
d_gene: TRBD1; abundance: few; v_gene: TRBV12-3/TRBV12-4; j_gene: TRBJ2-7; CDR3aa: CASSLRDRGPHEQYF; CDR3nt: TGTGCCAGCAGTTTGAGGGACAGGGGGCCACACGAGCAGTACTTC
d_gene: TRBD1; abundance: many; v_gene: TRBV20-1; j_gene: TRBJ2-7; CDR3aa: CSACRQGFDEQYF; CDR3nt: TGCAGTGCTTGCCGACAGGGGTTCGACGAGCAGTACTTC
d_gene: -; abundance: few; v_gene: TRBV21-1; j_gene: TRBJ2-7; CDR3aa: CASSKEGGQIDGYEQYF; CDR3nt: TGTGCCAGCAGCAAAGAGGGGGGACAGATCGACGGTTACGAGCAGTACTTC
d_gene: -; abundance: many; v_gene: TRBV28; j_gene: TRBJ2-1; CDR3aa: CASSLALEEYNEQFF; CDR3nt: TGTGCCAGCAGTTTGGCCCTAGAAGAATACAATGAGCAGTTCTTC
d_gene: -; abundance: -; v_gene: TRBV3-1; j_gene: TRBJ2-7; CDR3aa: CASSPRVAQYEQYF; CDR3nt: TGTGCCAGCAGCCCCCGGGTAGCTCAATACGAGCAGTACTTC
d_gene: -; abundance: few; v_gene: TRBV19; j_gene: TRBJ2-7; CDR3aa: CASSISSGNSYEQYF; CDR3nt: TGTGCCAGTAGTATTTCGTCGGGAAACTCCTACGAGCAGTACTTC